The T cell receptor (beta chain) described here comes from a study of neurological immune-mediated disorders. In its sample, this clonotype was seen a few times. V shed 3 bases and J 0 bases; nucleotides not matched to a gene: 10. From germline, CDR1 is KGHSH and CDR2 LQKENI. The CDR3 is 18 amino acids. One entry per CDR3 protein, called by TCRdb with MiXCR from the 5' RACE reads. The sample lists roughly 80,000 distinct CDR3 sequences, 15% to 20% occurring once. The sequencing sample was made of PBMCs. The chain employs TRBV18 and TRBJ2-3; TRBD2 matches at 9 bases. This TCR came from a woman in her thirties or forties in good health. CDR3 sequence reads: CASSPPVSGGDSTDTQYF. The CDR3 DNA is TGTGCCAGCTCACCTCCTGTTAGCGGGGGAGATAGCACAGATACGCAGTATTTT.